This TCR beta chain was found in a study of T cells in localized non-small cell lung cancer. Sequenced by immunoSEQ multiplex PCR; TCRdb stores in-frame clones only, minus some. The table has about 2,800 clones, about a quarter seen once. The study, taken as a whole, reports: Median about 58 top-100 tumor clones were shared with paired adjacent lung. Elevated circulating T cell density in blood was associated with longer overall survival. In uninvolved adjacent lung, T cell clonality reached its highest value, exceeding tumor.

With regard to this clone: As yet, its antigen is unknown.

After removal of 2 bases from V and 3 bases from J, the junction contained 1 base not matched to a gene. This CDR3 contains 13 residues. Germline lookup yields CDR1 LNHDA and CDR2 SQIVND (reference sequence). The TCR comes from a male donor older than 55 with stage II lung adenocarcinoma. The V gene is TRBV19, the J gene TRBJ2-7; the match to TRBD1 covers 7 bases. The sequences come from normal lung tissue next to the tumor, collected before any cancer treatment. The CDR3 coding sequence is TGTGCCAGTAGTATAAGGGACAGCTACGAGCAGTACTTC. Protein product: CASSIRDSYEQYF.